This T cell receptor beta chain was documented in a study of blood T cell repertoires in COVID-19. The overall study: COVID-19 samples, acute and convalescent, were from the United States, Italy and Spain. Nucleic acid was either cDNA or gDNA, and it came from T cells, B-cell-depleted T cells, or PBMCs.

CDR1 SGHDT and CDR2 YYEEEE come from the germline V gene. CDR3 length: 17 amino acids. The V and J ends lost 8 bases and 4 bases, in that order; junction bases with no gene match: 18. In the authors' workflow: By means of reference gene primer amplification, nucleated cell counts were estimated. Clones were sequenced by immunoSEQ multiplex PCR, and TCRdb holds only the in-frame ones, with some missing. V, J and clone size are those of that table, while D and trimming were read from the DNA. The sample records 350,000 to 400,000 clones, 90% being singletons. This receptor was taken from a man younger than 35 with active or convalescent COVID-19. Sequenced material: peripheral blood. The genes are TRBV5-6 and TRBJ2-5, with 9 bases identical to TRBD1. The CDR3, as DNA: TGTGCCAGTAAGCCGGGACAGGGCGTTTTAGTGGGAGAGACCCAGTACTTC. It translates to CASKPGQGVLVGETQYF. Supplemented by reference TRBV5-6 and TRBJ2-5, the full variable domain reads DAGVTQSPTHLIKTRGQQVTLRCSPKSGHDTVSWYQQALGQGPQFIFQYYEEEERQRGNFPDRFSGHQFPNYSSELNVNALLLGDSALYLCASKPGQGVLVGETQYFGPGTRLLVL.